The sequence of this T cell receptor beta chain was determined in a study of blood T cell repertoires in COVID-19. About the research overall: Sample material is recorded as cDNA or gDNA derived from T cells, B-cell-depleted T cells, or PBMCs.

In the authors' methods: Estimated nucleated cell counts came from reference gene primer amplification. Repertoires were generated with immunoSEQ multiplex PCR, while TCRdb's copy carries only in-frame clones and drops some. V, J and clone size derive from that table, while D and trimming were established from the DNA sequence. The data hold more than 95,000 clones, with approximately 80% observed a single time. By sample share, this clone is medium-sized. V trimming: 3 bases; J trimming: 5 bases; junction bases outside the gene matches: 3. This CDR3 contains 13 residues. The germline CDR1 and CDR2 sequences are MDHEN and SYDVKM.

The clonotype originates from a man between 60 and 75 years old with acute or convalescent COVID-19. Source material: peripheral blood. The chain has TRBV28 and TRBJ2-7; 8 bases agree with TRBD2. CDR3: CASSFIGRDEQYF. CDR3 nucleotides: TGTGCCAGCAGTTTTATCGGGAGGGACGAGCAGTACTTC.